This entry lists 26 T cell receptor beta chains sequenced from one sample in a study of blood T cell repertoires in COVID-19. TCRdb's table, derived via immunoSEQ multiplex PCR, lists solely in-frame clones and lacks some. The data hold about 110,000 clones, with around nine tenths observed a single time. The sample taken for sequencing was peripheral blood. These receptors all stem from a woman aged 25 to 39 with acute or convalescent COVID-19.

J is TRBJ2-7 and V is TRBV28, with a tentative D call TRBD1 (5 bases). CDR1 is MDHEN, CDR2 SYDVKM, per germline. This CDR3 is built from 12 residues. With 4 bases removed from V and 3 bases from J, the gap between germline ends came to 7 bases. CDR3 amino acids: CASSSQVYEQYF. CDR3 coding DNA: TGTGCCAGCAGTTCACAGGTCTACGAGCAGTACTTC. Full variable domain (rest looked up from reference TRBV28 and TRBJ2-7): DVKVTQSSRYLVKRTGEKVFLECVQDMDHENMFWYRQDPGLGLRLIYFSYDVKMKEKGDIPEGYSVSREKKERFSLILESASTNQTSMYLCASSSQVYEQYFGPGTRLTVT.

J is TRBJ2-7 and V is TRBV28, with 10 bases identical to TRBD1. In germline, CDR1 is MDHEN, CDR2 SYDVKM. The CDR3 length is 15 residues. V lost 6 bases, J lost 4 bases, and 9 bases stayed unmatched. Here the CDR3 reads CASRSRDRGPYEQYF. The CDR3 DNA sequence: TGTGCCAGCAGATCTAGGGACAGGGGCCCTTACGAGCAGTACTTC.

This clone was seen just once. The chain couples TRBV7-2 to TRBJ1-5; TRBD1 matches 9 bases. V lost 5 bases to trimming and J lost 4 bases; unmatched junction nucleotides: 6. CDR3 size: 15 residues. Germline assignment: CDR1 SGHTA and CDR2 FQGNSA. The CDR3 here is CASSTNRGRNQPQHF. The CDR3 nucleotides read TGTGCCAGCAGCACTAACAGGGGGCGGAATCAGCCCCAGCATTTT.

The genes are TRBV9 and TRBJ1-2; D is possibly TRBD1 (5 bases). V was trimmed by 4 bases and J by 6 bases, leaving 22 bases between them. This CDR3 has 16 residues. Germline CDR1 SGDLS, CDR2 YYNGEE. CDR3 protein: CASSQNPSKGSDGYTF. The CDR3 nucleotides read TGTGCCAGCAGCCAAAACCCCTCAAAGGGGTCGGATGGCTACACCTTC. The full variable domain, in which reference TRBV9 and TRBJ1-2 provide the parts outside the CDR3, is DSGVTQTPKHLITATGQRVTLRCSPRSGDLSVYWYQQSLDQGLQFLIQYYNGEERAKGNILERFSAQQFPDLHSELNLSSLELGDSALYFCASSQNPSKGSDGYTFGSGTRLTVV.

V and J are TRBV4-3 and TRBJ1-5; 8 nucleotides align to TRBD1. The CDR3 spans 14 residues. With 6 bases clipped from V and 5 bases from J, the junction kept 6 bases outside the gene matches. CDR1 is LGHNA, CDR2 YSLEER, per germline. CDR3 sequence reads: CASSPGTGYQPQHF. CDR3 DNA sequence: TGCGCCAGCAGTCCCGGGACAGGCTATCAGCCCCAGCATTTT.

This chain links TRBV7-6 with TRBJ1-3; D not certain. V lost 5 bases and J 4 bases, leaving 21 bases between the germline ends. The germline CDR1 and CDR2 sequences are SGHVS and FNYEAQ. The CDR3 runs 17 residues. CDR3 sequence reads: CASSLLLAGGPGNTIYF. The CDR3 DNA is TGTGCCAGCAGCCTACTTCTCGCTGGAGGGCCAGGAAACACCATATATTTT. The variable domain in full, with the rest retrieved from reference TRBV7-6 and TRBJ1-3, is GAGVSQSPRYKVTKRGQDVALRCDPISGHVSLYWYRQALGQGPEFLTYFNYEAQQDKSGLPNDRFSAERPEGSISTLTIQRTEQRDSAMYRCASSLLLAGGPGNTIYFGEGSWLTVV.

The V and J genes are TRBV4-1 and TRBJ2-7; a weak D match, TRBD2 (5 bases). The germline V gene encodes CDR1 MGHRA and CDR2 YSYEKL. V lost 1 base, J lost 2 bases, and 9 bases lay in between. This CDR3 spans 14 amino acids. CDR3 protein: CASSQGTSPYEQYF. In DNA, the CDR3 is TGCGCCAGCAGCCAAGGTACTAGTCCCTACGAGCAGTACTTC.

A remark on this clone: The same CDR3 also results from other DNA sequences found in this sample. The chain is built from TRBV12-3 or TRBV12-4 and TRBJ1-2; 7 bases fit TRBD1. J lost 4 bases, V lost 6 bases, and 5 bases had no gene match. The CDR3 length is 13 residues. For the CDR3, the DNA is TGTGCCAGCAGCAGGGGGACGGGCTATGGCTACACCTTC. Translating it yields CASSRGTGYGYTF.

This rearrangement joins TRBV6-4 to TRBJ2-2, with 10 bases aligning to TRBD2. The CDR3 consists of 14 residues. Germline V CDR1 and CDR2: MRHNA, SNTAGT. Trimming removed 6 bases from V and 4 bases from J; junction bases left unmatched: 2. CDR3 nucleotides: TGTGCCAGCAGCGCTAGCGGGAGCACCGGGGAGCTGTTTTTT. Translation: CASSASGSTGELFF.

The chain uses TRBV7-2 and TRBJ2-1; 8 bases are shared with TRBD2. V trimming: 5 bases; J trimming: 13 bases; junction bases outside the gene matches: 13. The CDR3 totals 14 residues. Per the germline V gene, CDR1 is SGHTA and CDR2 is FQGNSA. The CDR3 bases are TGTGCCAGCAGCCTAAACACCCGGGGGGGCTCTCAGTTCTTC. Protein sequence: CASSLNTRGGSQFF.

The rearrangement joins TRBV6-2 or TRBV6-3 to TRBJ2-7, with 7 bases matching TRBD1. The CDR3 covers 14 residues. The germline V gene encodes CDR1 MNHEY and CDR2 SVGEGT. Trimming removed 6 bases from V and 0 bases from J; junction bases left unmatched: 5. CDR3 sequence (DNA): TGTGCCAGCAGCACTGACAGGGCCTCCTACGAGCAGTACTTC. Protein: CASSTDRASYEQYF.

The chain uses TRBV4-1 and TRBJ1-5; maybe TRBD1 (6 bases). This CDR3 comprises 14 residues. In germline, CDR1 is MGHRA, CDR2 YSYEKL. The ends were cut back, 0 bases at V and 7 bases at J, with 10 bases in the middle. CDR3 region: CASSQEDRTQPQHF. The CDR3, as DNA: TGCGCCAGCAGCCAAGAGGACAGAACCCAGCCCCAGCATTTT.

This clone was counted many times. The CDR3 DNA is TGTGCCAGCAGCCAGGACGGACAGGCATACAATGAGCAGTTCTTC. It is translated as CASSQDGQAYNEQFF. V and J are TRBV3-1 (or the pseudogene TRBV3-2) and TRBJ2-1, with 7 bases lining up with TRBD1. This CDR3 is 15 amino acids long. After removal of 3 bases from V and 4 bases from J, the junction contained 6 bases not matched to a gene. CDR1 is LGHDT, CDR2 YNNKEL, per germline (reference sequence).

V usage is TRBV7-9 and J usage is TRBJ2-1; possibly TRBD1 for D (6 bases). The germline gives CDR1 SEHNR, CDR2 FQNEAQ (reference sequence). CDR3 length: 14 residues. Trimming removed 2 bases from V and 6 bases from J, with 11 bases in between. The CDR3 region is CASSLSTDSNEQFF. The CDR3 DNA sequence: TGTGCCAGCAGCTTATCCACGGACAGCAATGAGCAGTTCTTC.

The chain couples TRBV12-5 to TRBJ2-1; TRBD2 matches 7 bases. CDR3 length equals 14 residues. The junction had 5 bases not matched to a gene; V was cut back by 8 bases and J by 1 base. Germline CDR1 reads LGHNT; CDR2 reads FRNRAP. The CDR3 bases are TGTGCTAGTCTTGAGCGGGGTTCCTACAATGAGCAGTTCTTC. Its protein product is CASLERGSYNEQFF.

V and J are TRBV12-3 or TRBV12-4 and TRBJ1-1; D is undetermined. The CDR3 contains 13 residues. Trimming stripped 1 base from V and 5 bases from J, with 8 bases between. This chain's CDR3 is CASSLGRRTEAFF. Written as DNA, the CDR3 is TGTGCCAGCAGTTTAGGTCGGAGGACTGAAGCTTTCTTT.

V usage is TRBV28 and J usage is TRBJ2-7; D might be TRBD2 (5 bases). Trimming shortened V by 1 base and J by 5 bases, and 9 bases separated the two germline ends. This CDR3 contains 13 residues. Germline lookup yields CDR1 MDHEN and CDR2 SYDVKM. DNA for the CDR3: TGTGCCAGCAGTTTATCGCAACTAGACGAGCAGTACTTC. Translation: CASSLSQLDEQYF.

The rearrangement joins TRBV6-6 to TRBJ2-5; D unclear. The CDR3 has 13 residues. Trimming left V 6 bases short and J 5 bases short, with 13 bases between. Germline V gene sequence: CDR1 MNHNY, CDR2 SVGAGI (reference sequence). CDR3 in amino acids: CASSPNSGETQYF. The DNA of the CDR3 is TGTGCCAGCAGCCCCAACTCCGGTGAGACCCAGTACTTC.

This chain links TRBV19 with TRBJ1-5, with a possible D match to TRBD1 (6 bases). From germline, CDR1 is LNHDA and CDR2 SQIVND (reference sequence). The CDR3 contains 16 residues. The ends were cut back, 2 bases at V and 6 bases at J, with 17 bases in the middle. Written as DNA, the CDR3 is TGTGCCAGTAGTATAAACAGGGATCTTACGCGTCAGCCCCAGCATTTT. It translates to CASSINRDLTRQPQHF.

The chain is built from TRBV27 and TRBJ1-2, with 8 bases lining up with TRBD1. The CDR3 is 13 amino acids. In germline, CDR1 is MNHEY, CDR2 SMNVEV (reference sequence). The ends lost 5 bases at V and 7 bases at J; junction bases unmatched: 6. This CDR3 reads CASSIGQGGGYTF. For the CDR3, the DNA is TGTGCCAGCAGTATCGGACAGGGCGGTGGCTACACCTTC.

The chain combines TRBV5-4 with TRBJ2-5, with a possible D match to TRBD1 (5 bases). From germline, CDR1 is SGHNT and CDR2 YYREEE (reference sequence). V gave up 1 base and J gave up 3 bases, with 13 bases separating them. The CDR3 covers 15 residues. CDR3 nucleotide sequence: TGTGCCAGCAGCTTGTATATCGGCAGGGAAGAGACCCAGTACTTC. Translated, it gives CASSLYIGREETQYF.

DNA for the CDR3: TGTGCCAGCTTGCTAGCGGTCTACAATGAGCAGTTCTTC. This sequence encodes CASLLAVYNEQFF. The V gene is TRBV7-2, the J gene TRBJ2-1; 7 bases are a match to TRBD2. With 8 bases clipped from V and 3 bases from J, the junction kept 4 bases outside the gene matches. This CDR3 has 13 amino acids. From germline, CDR1 is SGHTA and CDR2 FQGNSA.

The chain carries TRBV15 and TRBJ2-5, with 10 bases lining up with TRBD1. This CDR3 has 15 residues. Trimming removed 5 bases from V and 1 base from J; junction bases left unmatched: 4. Germline CDR1 and CDR2: LNHNV and YYDKDF (reference sequence). The CDR3 DNA sequence: TGTGCCACCAGCTCGCGGACAGGGGGCCAAGAGACCCAGTACTTC. Its protein is CATSSRTGGQETQYF. Full variable domain (rest looked up from reference TRBV15 and TRBJ2-5): DAMVIQNPRYQVTQFGKPVTLSCSQTLNHNVMYWYQQKSSQAPKLLFHYYDKDFNNEADTPDNFQSRRPNTSFCFLDIRSPGLGDTAMYLCATSSRTGGQETQYFGPGTRLLVL.

On this clone itself: The same CDR3 is also encoded by other DNA sequences in this sample. V usage is TRBV19 and J usage is TRBJ1-2; 11 nucleotides line up with TRBD1. CDR3 length: 14 amino acids. CDR1 is LNHDA and CDR2 is SQIVND in the germline V gene (reference sequence). V dropped 7 bases and J dropped 7; count of bases not matched to a gene: 8. Here the CDR3 DNA reads TGTGCCAGTACTCCGGACAGGGGGCTTGCTGGCTACACCTTC. It encodes CASTPDRGLAGYTF.

The rearrangement uses TRBV2 and TRBJ1-4; D is perhaps TRBD1 (5 bases). The CDR3 runs 17 residues. In germline, CDR1 is SNHLY, CDR2 FYNNEI. With 6 bases removed from V and 8 bases from J, the gap between germline ends came to 25 bases. The DNA for the CDR3 is TGTGCCAGCAGCCGCAGGGTCATTCCGCTCTTTGGGGAAAAACTGTTTTTT. Its translation: CASSRRVIPLFGEKLFF.

With regard to this clone: Other DNA sequences within the sample encode an identical CDR3. J is TRBJ2-1 and V is TRBV9; D gene unclear. The CDR3 is 15 residues long. Germline V gives CDR1 SGDLS, CDR2 YYNGEE. V was shortened by 0 bases and J by 0 bases, with 7 bases between the two germline ends. CDR3 nucleotides: TGTGCCAGCAGCGTAGGACTGAGCTCCTACAATGAGCAGTTCTTC. It encodes CASSVGLSSYNEQFF. Together with reference TRBV9 and TRBJ2-1, the CDR3 gives the full variable domain: DSGVTQTPKHLITATGQRVTLRCSPRSGDLSVYWYQQSLDQGLQFLIQYYNGEERAKGNILERFSAQQFPDLHSELNLSSLELGDSALYFCASSVGLSSYNEQFFGPGTRLTVL.